This passage covers 5 T cell receptor beta chains from one sample sequenced in a study of identical twins. TCRdb re-analysed the 5' RACE reads in MiXCR, keeping a single row per CDR3 protein. This sample has roughly 1,500,000 distinct CDR3 sequences, with about 32% found just once. Material for sequencing was cord blood. Receptors were obtained from a newborn girl in good health.

This clonotype occurred a few times. This chain links TRBV29-1 with TRBJ1-2, with 8 bases that match TRBD1. The CDR3 loop spans 14 amino acids. The trim removed 5 bases at V and 8 bases at J, leaving 13 bases unmatched. The germline gives CDR1 SQVTM, CDR2 ANQGSEA. CDR3 region: CSVPHSRGQGGYTF. The CDR3 bases are TGCAGCGTTCCCCATTCCAGGGGGCAAGGGGGCTACACCTTC.

This chain joins TRBV5-6 and TRBJ1-5; D gene uncertain. Between the trimmed V and J ends, which lost 0 bases and 1 base, there was a span of 5 bases. Germline V gene data show CDR1 as SGHDT and CDR2 as YYEEEE. This CDR3 is 14 amino acids long. Here the CDR3 DNA reads TGTGCCAGCAGCTTGGAACAGAGCAATCAGCCCCAGCATTTT. This encodes CASSLEQSNQPQHF.

CDR3 protein: CASSLGLAALYEQYF. The CDR3 DNA sequence: TGTGCCAGCAGCCTTGGACTAGCGGCGCTTTACGAGCAGTACTTC. The rearrangement links TRBV7-2 to TRBJ2-7, with 10 bases identical to TRBD2. Germline loops: CDR1 SGHTA, CDR2 FQGNSA. The length of the CDR3 is 15 residues. With 5 bases clipped from V and 4 bases from J, the junction kept 8 bases outside the gene matches.

V usage is TRBV11-2 and J usage is TRBJ2-3; TRBD2 matches at 8 bases. V lost 2 bases, J lost 1 base, and 11 bases stayed unmatched. The CDR3 runs to 18 residues. Germline loops: CDR1 SGHAT, CDR2 FQNNGV. CDR3 DNA: TGTGCCAGCAGCTTATGGCTAGCGGGTTTCGGGGGCACAGATACGCAGTATTTT. Protein sequence: CASSLWLAGFGGTDTQYF.

This clonotype came up many times. At one end the junction does not follow the germline gene, possibly because of a read error. The chain combines TRBV4-1 with TRBJ2-1; 14 positions match TRBD2. CDR1 and CDR2 (germline): MGHRA, YSYEKL. The CDR3 extends over 17 amino acids. CDR3 in DNA: TGTGCCAGCAGCCAAGGGGGACTAGCGGGGGCCTACAATGAGCAGTTCTTC. Protein: CASSQGGLAGAYNEQFF.